The clone carrying this T cell receptor beta chain was seen many times. MiXCR, applied by TCRdb to the reads, yields one record per CDR3 protein. The data hold some 270,000 distinct CDR3 sequences, with about 18% observed a single time. The sample belongs to a study of T cell repertoires in cytomegalovirus infection. Study context: Public signatures in TCR beta pointed to CMV infection and matching HLA type.

The CDR3 covers 16 residues. Germline assignment: CDR1 MNHEY and CDR2 SMNVEV (reference sequence). V gave up 0 bases and J gave up 3 bases, with 11 bases separating them. Sequencing was carried out using CD8+ T cells from PBMCs. V and J are TRBV27 and TRBJ1-4; the D gene is possibly TRBD1 (5 bases). The sequence was obtained from a human donor in good health (CMV status not recorded). Some clones in this sample may be carry-over from other donors' samples. The CDR3 loop reads CASSLSMGEANEKLFF. CDR3 bases: TGTGCCAGCAGTTTATCGATGGGGGAGGCTAATGAAAAACTGTTTTTT.